This TCR beta chain is drawn from a study of T-cell memory formation after mild COVID-19. Study summary: Among the donors, TCR clusters were largely specific to each donor.

The study, taken as a whole, reports: Day 15 to 85 contracting clones showed balanced CD4/CD8; day 15 to 37 expanders favored CD4+.

This clonotype showed up just a few times. What it binds is unknown. The CDR3 has 16 amino acids. V lost 4 bases and J lost 3; bases outside the gene matches: 4. In germline, CDR1 is ENHRY, CDR2 SYGVKD. The 5'RACE method, run with constant-segment primers, produced TCR alpha and TCR beta cDNA libraries (carrying sample barcodes and UMIs). TCRdb ran MiXCR on the 5' RACE reads and lists one entry per CDR3 protein. This table holds fewer than 50,000 distinct CDR3 sequences, roughly 9% found once. The receptor was derived from an adult woman who had mild COVID-19 (a few samples of this study predate the infection). Cell type and time point are not known. V and J are TRBV10-3 and TRBJ2-3; 13 bases are a match to TRBD2. The sequencing sample was made of PBMCs or a T cell subset sorted from them (not recorded which). This chain's CDR3 is CAISGRLAGGTDTQYF. CDR3 bases: TGTGCCATCAGTGGGAGACTAGCGGGAGGAACAGATACGCAGTATTTT.